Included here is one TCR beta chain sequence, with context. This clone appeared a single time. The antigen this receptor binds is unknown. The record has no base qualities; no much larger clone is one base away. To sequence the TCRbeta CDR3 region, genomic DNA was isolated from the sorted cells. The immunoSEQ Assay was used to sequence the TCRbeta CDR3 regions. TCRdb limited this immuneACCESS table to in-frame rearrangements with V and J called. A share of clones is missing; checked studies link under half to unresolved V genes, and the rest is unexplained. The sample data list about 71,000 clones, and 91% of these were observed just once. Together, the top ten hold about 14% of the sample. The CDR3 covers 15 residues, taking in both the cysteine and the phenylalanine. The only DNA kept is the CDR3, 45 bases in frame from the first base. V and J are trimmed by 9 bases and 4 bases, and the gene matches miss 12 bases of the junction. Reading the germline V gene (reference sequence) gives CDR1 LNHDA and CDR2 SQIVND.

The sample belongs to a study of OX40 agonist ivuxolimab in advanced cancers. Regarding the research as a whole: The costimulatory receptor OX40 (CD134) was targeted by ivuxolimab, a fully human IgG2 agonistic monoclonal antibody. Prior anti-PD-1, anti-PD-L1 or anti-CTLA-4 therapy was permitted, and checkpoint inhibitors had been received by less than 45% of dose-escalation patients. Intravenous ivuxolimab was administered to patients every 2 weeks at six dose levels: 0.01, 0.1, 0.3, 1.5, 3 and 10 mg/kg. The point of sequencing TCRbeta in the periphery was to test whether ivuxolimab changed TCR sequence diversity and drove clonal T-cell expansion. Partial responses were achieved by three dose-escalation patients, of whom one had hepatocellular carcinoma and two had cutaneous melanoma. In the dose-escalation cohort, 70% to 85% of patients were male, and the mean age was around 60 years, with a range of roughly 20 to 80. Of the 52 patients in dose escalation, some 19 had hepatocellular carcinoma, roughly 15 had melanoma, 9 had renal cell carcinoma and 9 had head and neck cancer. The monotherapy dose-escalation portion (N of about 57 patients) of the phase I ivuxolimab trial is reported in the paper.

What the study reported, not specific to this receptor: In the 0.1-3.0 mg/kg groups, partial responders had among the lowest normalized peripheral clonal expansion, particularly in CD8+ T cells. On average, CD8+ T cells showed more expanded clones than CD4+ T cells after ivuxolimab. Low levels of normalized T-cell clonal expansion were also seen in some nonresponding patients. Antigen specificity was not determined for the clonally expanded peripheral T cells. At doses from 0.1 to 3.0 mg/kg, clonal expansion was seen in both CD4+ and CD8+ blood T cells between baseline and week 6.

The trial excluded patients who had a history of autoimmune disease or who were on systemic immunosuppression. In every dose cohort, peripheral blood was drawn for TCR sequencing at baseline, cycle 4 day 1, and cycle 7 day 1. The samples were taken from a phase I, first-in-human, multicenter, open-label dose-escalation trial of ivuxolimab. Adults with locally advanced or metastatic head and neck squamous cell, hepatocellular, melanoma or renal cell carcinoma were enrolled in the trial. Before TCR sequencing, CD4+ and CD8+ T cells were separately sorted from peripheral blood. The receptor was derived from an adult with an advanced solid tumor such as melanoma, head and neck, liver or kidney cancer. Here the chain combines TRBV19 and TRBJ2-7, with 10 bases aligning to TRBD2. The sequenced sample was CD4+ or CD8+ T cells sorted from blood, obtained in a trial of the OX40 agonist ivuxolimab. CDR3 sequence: CASSIFLAGVYEQYF. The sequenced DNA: TGTGCCAGCTCTATTTTCCTAGCGGGAGTATACGAGCAGTACTTC.